This section outlines one TCR beta chain sequence together with its context. This clonotype was counted at least ten times. Its binding antigen is unknown. Base qualities are missing; no much larger clone stands one base away. Including cysteine and phenylalanine, the CDR3 has 14 amino acids. CDR3 DNA only is kept here, 42 bases in frame from base 1. In the germline V gene, CDR1 corresponds to KGHSH and CDR2 to LQKENI. V ends up 3 bases short and J 5 bases short, with an unmatched junction base count of 6. The sample's time point, from its label and the paper: patch test 2, 6 weeks after DPC sensitization. In the paper's terms, the treatment or condition label means: therapeutic diphenylcyclopropenone sensitization with weekly scalp DPC. Blood at each patch-test visit was drawn before the patch test was applied. Eligible patients were aged 18 to 70, diagnosed with alopecia, deemed suitable for DPC therapy, and excluded if pregnant. Total RNA was isolated from unfractionated whole blood collected in Tempus Blood RNA tubes.

Libraries were prepared through RACE. The instrument given in TCRdb is NextSeq 500. Library preparation attached unique molecular identifiers to individual cDNA molecules for quantitative, reproducible TCR counting. From each blood RNA sample, both TCR alpha and TCR beta chains were sequenced. In the authors' own workflow: The median number of TCRs per sample was 95,638, ranging from 23,224 to 690,600. The Decombinator software suite was used to annotate V, J and CDR3 in the TCR reads. For the PS versus PT1 abundance plots, all samples were subsampled to the same number of TCRs (28,000). TCRs were defined as expanded if absent before sensitization and observed at least eight times at the 2-week time point. Using fastp trimming at Q25 and MiXCR clonotype assembly, TCRdb reanalyzed the public sequencing data and kept in-frame beta chains. Each entry merges the rows of one CDR3 protein and shows their most common DNA and genes. TCRdb assigned the V and J calls; the authors' analysis was not used. The sample table holds about 380,000 distinct CDR3 sequences, of which about 6% were seen once. The ten biggest clones cover about 5.4% of the sample.

The record originates from a study of human T cells and chemical hapten exposure (dated by TCRdb to the early 2020s). Some background on the complete study: For sensitization, 2% DPC in acetone was applied to a 2 cm by 2 cm area of upper inner arm skin. Weekly therapeutic DPC doses were additionally applied to the scalp of patients throughout the roughly 26-week study period. Patch testing on the upper back used Finn chambers containing 0.01% DPC, with scoring done after 6 days according to International Contact Dermatitis Research Group standards. The patient cohort, mostly female, included alopecia areata with under or over 50% scalp involvement, alopecia totalis and alopecia universalis. Libraries were pooled for sequencing, and per-sample TCR yields varied mainly because of small differences in library volumes within the pool. Peripheral blood TCR repertoire changes were tracked in vivo in alopecia patients during primary and secondary sensitization to the hapten diphenylcyclopropenone (DPC). Blood was sampled from patients pre-sensitization (week 0) and at 2, 6 and about 24 weeks after DPC sensitization. About 30 alopecia patients provided blood for TCR sequencing at one to four time points (pre-sensitization, 2, 6 and 24 weeks). What the authors observed across the whole study: After repeated subsampling, the strength of the expansion versus patch-test correlation and the threshold at which it became significant changed. Expanded TCRs formed significantly more large CDR3 similarity clusters than pre-sensitization or healthy control sets, consistent with antigen-driven responses. Patch test score was positively correlated with the number of PT1 expanded TCRs, with significance at thresholds 8, 16 and 32 but not at 4. DPC sensitization did not change how many TCRs were above 1 in 1000 frequency, and no evidence was found of alterations in global repertoire structure. Alopecia, a presumed autoimmune disease, was present in all patients, so the immune response of the patients might differ from that of healthy individuals.

This material consisted of whole blood, taken in connection with sensitization to the hapten diphenylcyclopropenone (DPC). This TCR was sampled from a woman aged 18-29 years with alopecia areata. Some clones in this sample may be carry-over from other donors' samples. The V and J segments used are TRBV18 and TRBJ2-5; 7 junctional bases match TRBD1. In nucleotide form, the sequence is TGTGCCAGCTCACCGCAGGGGGTGGCGGAGACCCAGTACTTC. Its protein reads: CASSPQGVAETQYF.